The 27 T cell receptor beta chains presented below share a single source sample, sequenced in a study of early T cells in non-severe SARS-CoV-2 infection. TCRdb analysed the 5' RACE reads with MiXCR anew, one entry per CDR3 protein. Found here are 40,000 to 55,000 distinct CDR3 sequences, approximately 9.8% of them singletons; the top ten hold roughly 8%. Specimen: whole blood. These receptors were taken from an adult who was a healthcare worker with PCR-confirmed SARS-CoV-2 infection or an uninfected control (not recorded which).

At least ten counts were recorded for this clonotype. This chain connects TRBV20-1 to TRBJ2-6; D call uncertain. This CDR3 region has 13 residues. V was trimmed by 1 base and J by 2 bases, leaving 3 bases between them. Germline CDR1 and CDR2: DFQATT and SNEGSKA (reference sequence). CDR3 nucleotide sequence: TGCAGTGCTAGAGCCACTGGGGCCAACGTCCTGACTTTC. Encoded protein: CSARATGANVLTF.

This clonotype came up many times. This chain connects TRBV5-1 to TRBJ2-7; tentatively, D is TRBD2 (5 bases). Trimming pared 0 bases from V and 6 bases from J, leaving 16 bases between. CDR1 and CDR2 (germline): SGHRS, YFSETQ. The CDR3 covers 15 residues. CDR3 sequence: CASSLDSRGSGEQYF. The CDR3 DNA reads as TGCGCCAGCAGCTTGGATAGCCGCGGGTCCGGCGAGCAGTACTTC.

This clonotype has just a few counts. V is TRBV11-2 and J is TRBJ2-7, with no clear D. This CDR3 has 12 amino acids. V was clipped by 3 bases and J by 3 bases, with 6 bases between them. CDR1 is SGHAT, CDR2 FQNNGV, per germline. CDR3: CASSLANYEQYF. In DNA form, the CDR3 reads TGTGCCAGCAGCTTGGCTAACTACGAGCAGTACTTC.

This clonotype was detected ten times or more. CDR3 region: CASSLIRGNEQFF. The CDR3 DNA reads as TGCGCCAGCAGCTTGATCAGGGGAAATGAGCAGTTCTTC. This chain uses TRBV5-1 with TRBJ2-1; D might be TRBD1 (6 bases). This CDR3 region has 13 residues. The germline CDR1 and CDR2 sequences are SGHRS and YFSETQ. Trimming removed 1 base at V and 7 bases at J, with 9 bases between.

The chain combines TRBV28 with TRBJ1-6; no definite D call. Trimming took off 6 bases at V and 13 bases at J, with 13 bases between the two ends. This CDR3 region has 12 residues. The germline CDR1 and CDR2 sequences are MDHEN and SYDVKM. The CDR3 reads CASSRTPGPLHF. DNA of the CDR3: TGTGCCAGCAGCAGAACCCCCGGCCCCCTCCACTTT.

The chain carries TRBV9 and TRBJ2-7, with TRBD2 matching over 12 bases. This CDR3 is built from 14 residues. Germline V lookup: CDR1 SGDLS, CDR2 YYNGEE. Losses at the gene ends were 3 bases for V and 11 bases for J; bases not matched to a gene: 9. The CDR3 loop reads CASSETLAGGSEYF. The CDR3 region has the DNA TGTGCCAGCAGCGAGACACTAGCGGGAGGAAGTGAGTACTTC. The full variable domain, its missing parts supplied by reference TRBV9 and TRBJ2-7, is DSGVTQTPKHLITATGQRVTLRCSPRSGDLSVYWYQQSLDQGLQFLIQYYNGEERAKGNILERFSAQQFPDLHSELNLSSLELGDSALYFCASSETLAGGSEYFGPGTRLTVT.

This clonotype turned up a few times. The CDR3 nucleotides read TGTGCCAGCAGCCGGTCCTACAATGAGCAGTTCTTC. Encoded protein: CASSRSYNEQFF. The V gene is TRBV14, the J gene TRBJ2-1; D is uncertain. Germline V gives CDR1 SGHDN, CDR2 FVKESK. Between the trimmed V and J ends, which lost 4 bases and 1 base, there was a span of 2 bases. This CDR3 is built from 12 residues.

V and J are TRBV20-1 and TRBJ2-1, with D uncertain. Per the germline V gene, CDR1 is DFQATT and CDR2 is SNEGSKA (reference sequence). This CDR3 contains 11 residues. V was cut by 1 base and J by 6 bases, with 4 bases left in between. CDR3 sequence (DNA): TGCAGTGCTAGAGTGGGCAATGAGCAGTTCTTC. Its translation is CSARVGNEQFF.

This clonotype appeared many times. The rearrangement links TRBV15 to TRBJ2-1, with TRBD2 as a possible D gene (5 bases). Germline V lookup: CDR1 LNHNV, CDR2 YYDKDF (reference sequence). The CDR3 is 17 amino acids. Trimming took off 4 bases at V and 4 bases at J, with 20 bases between the two ends. The CDR3 loop reads CATSTQQASRLYNEQFF. As DNA, the CDR3 is TGTGCCACCAGCACCCAGCAAGCTAGCCGTTTATACAATGAGCAGTTCTTC. The whole variable domain, filled in from reference TRBV15 and TRBJ2-1, reads DAMVIQNPRYQVTQFGKPVTLSCSQTLNHNVMYWYQQKSSQAPKLLFHYYDKDFNNEADTPDNFQSRRPNTSFCFLDIRSPGLGDTAMYLCATSTQQASRLYNEQFFGPGTRLTVL.

This clonotype was picked up a small number of times. The chain couples TRBV10-2 to TRBJ1-1, with TRBD1 matching 9 bases. V lost 2 bases and J lost 6; bases outside the gene matches: 7. The germline gives CDR1 WSHSY, CDR2 SAAADI. The CDR3 is 15 amino acids. CDR3 residues: CASSEPRQGVAEAFF. CDR3 coding DNA: TGCGCCAGCAGTGAGCCCCGACAGGGGGTCGCTGAAGCTTTCTTT.

The rearrangement links TRBV29-1 to TRBJ1-2; no definite D call. V shed 2 bases and J shed 6 bases, with 7 bases lying between them. The CDR3 sequence is 11 residues long. Germline lookup yields CDR1 SQVTM and CDR2 ANQGSEA. In DNA form, the CDR3 reads TGCAGCGTTGAACTAAGGCATGGCTACACCTTC. Protein product: CSVELRHGYTF.

This clonotype was counted at least ten times. The DNA of the CDR3 is TGTGCCAGCGGACTAACGTGGGTGCCCAGGGAGCAGTTCTTC. This sequence encodes CASGLTWVPREQFF. This chain connects TRBV6-6 to TRBJ2-1, with D tentatively TRBD2 (6 bases). From germline, CDR1 is MNHNY and CDR2 SVGAGI (reference sequence). This CDR3 is built from 14 residues. V was shortened by 8 bases and J by 10 bases, with 21 bases between the two germline ends.

This clonotype was seen only a few times. V is TRBV2 and J is TRBJ2-7; weak D call: TRBD2 (5 bases). CDR3 length: 15 residues. CDR1 is SNHLY, CDR2 FYNNEI, per germline. The V and J ends lost 1 base and 3 bases respectively, with 13 bases between them. As DNA, the CDR3 is TGTGCCAGCAGTGAAGAAGGAGGATACCTCTACGAGCAGTACTTC. Translated, it gives CASSEEGGYLYEQYF.

This clonotype was picked up many times. V and J are TRBV4-1 and TRBJ1-1; D is possibly TRBD1 (5 bases). CDR1 and CDR2 from the germline V gene are MGHRA and YSYEKL. V was cut by 0 bases and J by 0 bases, with 11 bases left in between. This CDR3 is 16 amino acids long. The CDR3 loop reads CASSQDKGTMNTEAFF. CDR3 DNA sequence: TGCGCCAGCAGCCAAGATAAAGGGACCATGAACACTGAAGCTTTCTTT.

At least ten counts were recorded for this clonotype. The chain combines TRBV4-1 with TRBJ1-4; maybe TRBD1 (5 bases). Germline V gene sequence: CDR1 MGHRA, CDR2 YSYEKL. Trimming stripped 7 bases from V and 7 bases from J, with 13 bases between. The CDR3 loop spans 13 amino acids. The CDR3 bases are TGCGCCAGCAAGAGAGGGGCCGGTGAAAAACTGTTTTTT. This sequence encodes CASKRGAGEKLFF.

There are a few counts of this clonotype. The chain uses TRBV7-9 and TRBJ1-3; the D gene is possibly TRBD1 (6 bases). V lost 1 base and J 0 bases, leaving 16 bases between the germline ends. The CDR3 contains 18 residues. Per the germline V gene, CDR1 is SEHNR and CDR2 is FQNEAQ (reference sequence). CDR3 region: CASSLGVAGVTSGNTIYF. Written as DNA, the CDR3 is TGTGCCAGCAGCTTAGGGGTGGCAGGGGTCACCTCTGGAAACACCATATATTTT.

The chain recombines TRBV7-2 with TRBJ2-3; 7 bases are shared with TRBD2. V shed 1 base, J shed 5 bases, and the junction held 6 bases outside the gene matches. CDR3 length: 15 amino acids. Germline values: CDR1 SGHTA, CDR2 FQGNSA. CDR3: CASSLGAGAQDTQYF. CDR3 nucleotide sequence: TGTGCCAGCAGCTTAGGGGCGGGAGCGCAAGATACGCAGTATTTT.

The V call is TRBV4-2, the J call TRBJ2-1; 9 bases are shared with TRBD2. Germline V gene lookup returns CDR1 LGHNA and CDR2 YNFKEQ. Unmatched junction bases numbered 6, after V lost 3 bases and J lost 0 bases. The CDR3 loop spans 17 amino acids. CDR3 in amino acids: CASSHEPSGNSYNEQFF. As DNA, the CDR3 is TGTGCCAGCAGCCACGAACCTAGCGGGAACTCCTACAATGAGCAGTTCTTC.

The genes are TRBV18 and TRBJ2-7, with a weak D call TRBD2 (5 bases). Deletions cut 3 bases from V and 3 bases from J, with 12 bases between. This CDR3 comprises 14 residues. Germline CDR1 reads KGHSH; CDR2 reads LQKENI. CDR3 residues: CASSPRTDHYEQYF. The CDR3 DNA follows: TGTGCCAGCTCACCCCGGACTGATCACTACGAGCAGTACTTC.

J is TRBJ2-3 and V is TRBV19; 11 bases agree with TRBD1. The CDR3 contains 16 residues. From germline, CDR1 is LNHDA and CDR2 SQIVND (reference sequence). V lost 3 bases, J lost 5 bases, and 7 bases stayed unmatched. This CDR3 reads CASSIRRGQGGDTQYF. For the CDR3, the DNA is TGTGCCAGTAGTATCCGCCGGGGACAGGGGGGAGATACGCAGTATTTT.

Ten or more counts support this clonotype. The J gene is TRBJ2-1, the V gene TRBV2; D is possibly TRBD1 or TRBD2 (5 bases each). CDR3 size: 14 residues. The germline V and J ends were trimmed by 0 bases and 6 bases, with 9 bases remaining between them. Germline V gene lookup returns CDR1 SNHLY and CDR2 FYNNEI. This CDR3 reads CASSEARGTNEQFF. In DNA form, the CDR3 reads TGTGCCAGCAGTGAAGCGCGAGGGACCAATGAGCAGTTCTTC.

This clonotype was found many times. The chain combines TRBV2 with TRBJ2-1; 13 nucleotides agree with TRBD2. V lost 6 bases to trimming and J lost 10 bases; unmatched junction nucleotides: 6. The CDR3 has 14 residues. Looked up from germline, CDR1 is SNHLY and CDR2 is FYNNEI. The CDR3 coding sequence is TGTGCCAGCAGGCCGGGACTAGCGGGACGCGAGCAGTTCTTC. Amino acid sequence: CASRPGLAGREQFF. The whole variable domain, remainder taken from reference TRBV2 and TRBJ2-1, is EPEVTQTPSHQVTQMGQEVILRCVPISNHLYFYWYRQILGQKVEFLVSFYNNEISEKSEIFDDQFSVERPDGSNFTLKIRSTKLEDSAMYFCASRPGLAGREQFFGPGTRLTVL.

The table lists this clonotype with a few counts. The genes are TRBV11-3 and TRBJ1-1; D not resolved. Looked up from germline, CDR1 is SGHNT and CDR2 is YENEEA. The CDR3 extends over 12 amino acids. Trimming stripped 4 bases from V and 3 bases from J, with 6 bases between. CDR3 nucleotides: TGTGCCAGCAGCTACGGGGACACTGAAGCTTTCTTT. Its protein is CASSYGDTEAFF.

This clonotype was picked up a small number of times. The J gene is TRBJ2-7, the V gene TRBV28; TRBD2 agrees at 10 bases. The CDR3 runs 11 residues. Germline V gene data show CDR1 as MDHEN and CDR2 as SYDVKM. V lost 5 bases, J lost 11 bases, and 3 bases stayed unmatched. The CDR3 nucleotides are TGTGCCAGCAGTCCCGGACTAGCGGAGTACTTC. Translating it yields CASSPGLAEYF. The full variable domain, its missing parts supplied by reference TRBV28 and TRBJ2-7, is DVKVTQSSRYLVKRTGEKVFLECVQDMDHENMFWYRQDPGLGLRLIYFSYDVKMKEKGDIPEGYSVSREKKERFSLILESASTNQTSMYLCASSPGLAEYFGPGTRLTVT.

The V gene is TRBV19, the J gene TRBJ2-7, with D perhaps matching TRBD1 or TRBD2 (5 bases each). The CDR3 sequence is 15 residues long. V was pared by 5 bases and J by 3 bases, with 17 bases between. Germline V gives CDR1 LNHDA, CDR2 SQIVND (reference sequence). This CDR3 is CASSPSGPFDYEQYF. CDR3 coding DNA: TGTGCCAGTAGTCCCTCGGGGCCTTTTGACTACGAGCAGTACTTC.

This clonotype was picked up many times. The V call is TRBV6-5, the J call TRBJ2-2; 11 nucleotides agree with TRBD1. CDR1 and CDR2 (germline): MNHEY, SVGAGI. V trimming: 7 bases; J trimming: 4 bases; junction bases outside the gene matches: 2. The CDR3 consists of 14 residues. CDR3 in amino acids: CASMGTGGTGELFF. In nucleotides, the CDR3 is TGTGCCAGCATGGGGACAGGGGGCACCGGGGAGCTGTTTTTT.

This clonotype was counted many times. J is TRBJ1-2 and V is TRBV2; weak D call: TRBD1 (5 bases). CDR1 and CDR2 (germline): SNHLY, FYNNEI. CDR3 length equals 12 residues. The ends were cut back, 1 base at V and 6 bases at J, with 6 bases in the middle. The CDR3 region is CASSEEGHGYTF. DNA of the CDR3: TGTGCCAGCAGTGAAGAGGGACATGGCTACACCTTC.